The present T cell receptor (beta chain) was sequenced within a study of T cell repertoires in cytomegalovirus infection. MiXCR was run by TCRdb on the reads, yielding one entry per CDR3 protein. Among approximately 550,000 distinct CDR3 sequences listed, 15% to 20% were seen once. The V gene's germline CDR1 is SGHDT and CDR2 YYEEEE. Trimming left V 1 base short and J 0 bases short, with 11 bases between. This CDR3 is built from 16 residues. A few counts support this clonotype. The source material was CD8+ T cells from PBMCs. The TCR was taken from a human donor in good health (CMV status not recorded). Some clones in this sample may be carry-over from other donors' samples. J is TRBJ1-5 and V is TRBV5-6; D not resolved. CDR3 nucleotide sequence: TGTGCCAGCAGCTTGCTGTCGGACCGTAGCAATCAGCCCCAGCATTTT. Protein sequence: CASSLLSDRSNQPQHF.